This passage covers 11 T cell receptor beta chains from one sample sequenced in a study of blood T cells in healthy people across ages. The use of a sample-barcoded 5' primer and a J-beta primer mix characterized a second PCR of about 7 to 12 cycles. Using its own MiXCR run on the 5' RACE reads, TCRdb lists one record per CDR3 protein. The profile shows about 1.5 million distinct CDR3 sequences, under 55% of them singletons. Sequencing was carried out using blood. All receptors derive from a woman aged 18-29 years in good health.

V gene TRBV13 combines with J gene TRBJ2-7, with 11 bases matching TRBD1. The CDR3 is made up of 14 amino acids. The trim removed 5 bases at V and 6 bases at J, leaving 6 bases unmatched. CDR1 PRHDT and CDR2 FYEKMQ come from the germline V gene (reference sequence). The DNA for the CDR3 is TGTGCCAGCAGCCTGGGGACAGGGGGGATCGAGCAGTACTTC. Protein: CASSLGTGGIEQYF.

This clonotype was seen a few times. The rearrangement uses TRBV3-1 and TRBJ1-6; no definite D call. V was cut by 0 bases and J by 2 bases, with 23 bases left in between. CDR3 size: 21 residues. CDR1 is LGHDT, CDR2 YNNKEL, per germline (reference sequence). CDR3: CASSQDRRFSSFRAYNSPLHF. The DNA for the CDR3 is TGTGCCAGCAGCCAAGATCGTAGGTTCAGCTCTTTTCGCGCCTATAATTCACCCCTCCACTTT.

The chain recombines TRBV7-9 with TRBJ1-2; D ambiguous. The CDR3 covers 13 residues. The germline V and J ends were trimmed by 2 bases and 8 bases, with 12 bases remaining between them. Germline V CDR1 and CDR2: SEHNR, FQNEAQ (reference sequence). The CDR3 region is CASSLITARGYTF. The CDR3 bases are TGTGCCAGCAGCTTAATTACAGCTCGAGGCTACACCTTC.

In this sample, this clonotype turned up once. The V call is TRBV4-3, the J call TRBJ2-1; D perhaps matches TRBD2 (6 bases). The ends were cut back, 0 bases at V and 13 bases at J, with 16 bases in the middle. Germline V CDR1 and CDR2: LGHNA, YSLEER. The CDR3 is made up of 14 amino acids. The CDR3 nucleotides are TGCGCCAGCAGCCAAGACCCCTCCCGGGAGACCCAGTTCTTC. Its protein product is CASSQDPSRETQFF.

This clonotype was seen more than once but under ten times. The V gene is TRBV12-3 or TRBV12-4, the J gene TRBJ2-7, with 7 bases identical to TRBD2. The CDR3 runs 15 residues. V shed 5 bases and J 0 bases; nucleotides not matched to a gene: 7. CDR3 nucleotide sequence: TGTGCCAGCAGTCCGCTAGCGGCCCACTCCTACGAGCAGTACTTC. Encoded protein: CASSPLAAHSYEQYF.

CDR3 residues: CASSMGQPNHYSNQPQHF. CDR3 coding DNA: TGTGCCAGCAGCATGGGACAGCCTAACCACTATAGCAATCAGCCCCAGCATTTT. V and J are TRBV6-2 or TRBV6-3 and TRBJ1-5, with 7 positions matching TRBD1. The CDR3 loop spans 18 amino acids. Germline trimming cut 6 bases from V and 0 bases from J; bases unmatched to any gene: 14. CDR1 is MNHEY, CDR2 SVGEGT, per germline.

CDR3 DNA: TGTGCCAGCAGTTACCAGAGCACCGGGGAGCTGTTTTTT. This sequence encodes CASSYQSTGELFF. The rearrangement joins TRBV6-5 to TRBJ2-2; the D is unclear. The germline gives CDR1 MNHEY, CDR2 SVGAGI. V was clipped by 2 bases and J by 4 bases, with 5 bases between them. The CDR3 consists of 13 residues.

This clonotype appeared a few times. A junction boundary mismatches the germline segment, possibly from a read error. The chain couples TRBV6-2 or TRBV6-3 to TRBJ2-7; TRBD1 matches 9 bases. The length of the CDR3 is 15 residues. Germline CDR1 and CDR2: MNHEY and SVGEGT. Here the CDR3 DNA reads TGTGCCAGCAGTAACTCCGGGACAGGGAACTACGAGCAGTACTTC. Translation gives CASSNSGTGNYEQYF.

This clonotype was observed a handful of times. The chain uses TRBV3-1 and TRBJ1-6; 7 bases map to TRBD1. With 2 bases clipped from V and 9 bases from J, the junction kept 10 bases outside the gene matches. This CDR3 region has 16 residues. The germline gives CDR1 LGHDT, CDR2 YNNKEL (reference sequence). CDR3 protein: CASSQSTGTVSSPLHF. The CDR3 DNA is TGTGCCAGCAGCCAAAGTACCGGGACAGTTTCTTCACCCCTCCACTTT.

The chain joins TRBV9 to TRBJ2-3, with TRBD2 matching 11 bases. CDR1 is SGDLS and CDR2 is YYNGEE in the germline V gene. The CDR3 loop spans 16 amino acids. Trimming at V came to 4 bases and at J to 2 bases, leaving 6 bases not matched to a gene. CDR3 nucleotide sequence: TGTGCCAGCAGCCTCAGACTAGCGGGGAACACAGATACGCAGTATTTT. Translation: CASSLRLAGNTDTQYF.

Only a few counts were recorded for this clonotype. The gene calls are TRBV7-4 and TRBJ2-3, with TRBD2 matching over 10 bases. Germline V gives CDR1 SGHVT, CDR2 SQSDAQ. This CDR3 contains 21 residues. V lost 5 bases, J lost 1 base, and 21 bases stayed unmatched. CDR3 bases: TGTGCCAGCAGCCAGCAGCTTAGAAAGGGGACCGGGACTAGCGGCACAGATACGCAGTATTTT. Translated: CASSQQLRKGTGTSGTDTQYF. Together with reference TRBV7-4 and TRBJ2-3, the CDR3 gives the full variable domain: GAGVSQSPRYKVAKRGRDVALRCDSISGHVTLYWYRQTLGQGSEVLTYSQSDAQRDKSGRPSGRFSAERPERSVSTLKIQRTEQGDSAVYLCASSQQLRKGTGTSGTDTQYFGPGTRLTVL.